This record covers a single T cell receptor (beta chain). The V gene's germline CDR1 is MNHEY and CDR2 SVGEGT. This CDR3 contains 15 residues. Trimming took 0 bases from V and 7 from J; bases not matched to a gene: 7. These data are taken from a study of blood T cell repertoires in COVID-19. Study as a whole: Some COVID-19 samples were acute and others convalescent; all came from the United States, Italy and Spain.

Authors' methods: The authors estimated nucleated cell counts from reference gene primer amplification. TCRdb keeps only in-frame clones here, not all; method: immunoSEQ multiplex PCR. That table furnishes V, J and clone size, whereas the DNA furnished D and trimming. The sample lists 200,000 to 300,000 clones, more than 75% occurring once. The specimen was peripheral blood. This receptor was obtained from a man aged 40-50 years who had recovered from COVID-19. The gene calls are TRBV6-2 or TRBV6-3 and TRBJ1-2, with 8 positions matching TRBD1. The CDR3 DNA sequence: TGTGCCAGCAGTTACTCGGGCAGGGGGCACTTTGGCTACACCTTC. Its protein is CASSYSGRGHFGYTF.